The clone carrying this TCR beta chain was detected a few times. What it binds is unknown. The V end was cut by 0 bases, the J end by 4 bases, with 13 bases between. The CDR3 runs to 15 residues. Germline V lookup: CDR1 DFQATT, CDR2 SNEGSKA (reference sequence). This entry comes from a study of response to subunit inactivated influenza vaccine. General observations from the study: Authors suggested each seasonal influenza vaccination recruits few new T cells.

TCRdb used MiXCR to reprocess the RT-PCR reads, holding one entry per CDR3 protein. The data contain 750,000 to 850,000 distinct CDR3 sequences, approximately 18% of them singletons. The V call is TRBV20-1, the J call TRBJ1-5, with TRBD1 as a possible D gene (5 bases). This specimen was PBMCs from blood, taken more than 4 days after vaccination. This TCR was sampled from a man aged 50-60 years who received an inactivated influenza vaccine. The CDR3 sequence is CSARDLRQINQPQHF. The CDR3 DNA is TGCAGTGCTAGAGATCTGCGACAGATAAATCAGCCCCAGCATTTT.